The 21 T cell receptor beta chains given below trace back to one sample, sequenced in a study of post-analysis software for immune sequencing data. Study-wide points: Patients had higher frequencies than controls of roughly five TRBV segments, including TRBV5-6, TRBV5-1 and TRBV20-1.

Incorporated into the TCR beta cDNA libraries were unique molecular identifiers, which served to reduce PCR and sequencing biases. TCRdb reanalysed the PCR reads using MiXCR and keeps one entry per CDR3 protein. The repertoire holds about 820,000 distinct CDR3 sequences, with about 50% as singletons. Antigens of these TCRs are unknown. Input material: blood. These receptors all come from a girl under 18 with multiple sclerosis.

The V call is TRBV12-3 or TRBV12-4, the J call TRBJ1-2; D unresolved. This CDR3 region has 13 residues. V shed 2 bases and J shed 3 bases, with 7 bases lying between them. The CDR3 nucleotides read TGTGCCAGCAGTTTATACAGAGACTATGGCTACACCTTC. It is translated as CASSLYRDYGYTF.

The chain links TRBV15 to TRBJ2-1; a weak D match, TRBD2 (5 bases). V gave up 0 bases and J gave up 3 bases, with 15 bases separating them. The length of the CDR3 is 17 residues. Germline CDR1 reads LNHNV; CDR2 reads YYDKDF (reference sequence). In DNA form, the CDR3 reads TGTGCCACCAGCAGAGATGCCCGGCTAGCAGTCTACAATGAGCAGTTCTTC. Translating it yields CATSRDARLAVYNEQFF.

J is TRBJ2-1 and V is TRBV3-1; TRBD2 agrees at 11 bases. After removal of 2 bases from V and 7 bases from J, the junction contained 7 bases not matched to a gene. CDR3 length: 16 residues. Per germline, CDR1 LGHDT and CDR2 YNNKEL (reference sequence). The chain's CDR3 is CASSQIAGGPRNEQFF. The CDR3, as DNA: TGTGCCAGCAGCCAAATAGCGGGAGGGCCTCGGAATGAGCAGTTCTTC.

As DNA, the CDR3 is TGCAGTGCTAGAGATTCCGAGACTAGCGGTTTCGAGCAGTTCTTC. It codes for CSARDSETSGFEQFF. This chain connects TRBV20-1 to TRBJ2-1; 9 nucleotides align to TRBD2. V lost 0 bases to trimming and J lost 10 bases; unmatched junction nucleotides: 10. CDR1 and CDR2 (germline): DFQATT, SNEGSKA (reference sequence). The CDR3 spans 15 residues.

The genes are TRBV6-5 and TRBJ2-7; D might be TRBD1 or TRBD2, each matching 5 bases. CDR3 length: 15 amino acids. Trimming stripped 6 bases from V and 6 bases from J, with 21 bases between. The germline V gene encodes CDR1 MNHEY and CDR2 SVGAGI. The CDR3 DNA follows: TGTGCCAGCAGAGAAGCCCGGGACGCCCGACTCGAGCAGTACTTC. Amino acid sequence: CASREARDARLEQYF.

The V gene is TRBV7-8, the J gene TRBJ1-5; D is perhaps TRBD1 (5 bases). V lost 1 base to trimming and J lost 3 bases, with 13 bases between them. Germline-derived CDR1 and CDR2 are SGHVS and FQNEAQ. This CDR3 comprises 16 residues. The CDR3 DNA sequence: TGTGCCAGCAGCTTAGGGGGCACGCCTAACAATCAGCCCCAGCATTTT. Protein product: CASSLGGTPNNQPQHF.

This rearrangement joins TRBV7-8 to TRBJ1-5; the D is unclear. Germline CDR1 reads SGHVS; CDR2 reads FQNEAQ. Trimming pared 0 bases from V and 7 bases from J, leaving 7 bases between. The CDR3 is 13 residues long. DNA of the CDR3: TGTGCCAGCAGCTTAGCACGGATCCAGCCCCAGCATTTT. Translated, it gives CASSLARIQPQHF.

This clonotype was picked up a small number of times. The rearrangement links TRBV3-1 to TRBJ2-3, with TRBD2 matching over 10 bases. Germline loops: CDR1 LGHDT, CDR2 YNNKEL (reference sequence). The CDR3 consists of 18 residues. The V segment lost 4 bases and the J segment 6 bases; nucleotides outside the gene matches: 16. The CDR3 DNA sequence: TGTGCCAGCAGCCTCAACGACCTCCCGGGACTAGCGTGGGATACGCAGTATTTT. This translates into CASSLNDLPGLAWDTQYF.

This chain links TRBV11-2 with TRBJ2-5, with 8 bases identical to TRBD1. Germline values: CDR1 SGHAT, CDR2 FQNNGV. There are 14 residues in the CDR3. Losses at the gene ends were 5 bases for V and 4 bases for J; bases not matched to a gene: 6. The CDR3 bases are TGTGCCAGCAGCCCGACAGGGGTGCGAGAGACCCAGTACTTC. Translated: CASSPTGVRETQYF.

The rearrangement links TRBV7-8 to TRBJ1-2, with D perhaps TRBD1 (5 bases). V gave up 5 bases and J gave up 6 bases, with 13 bases separating them. The CDR3 is 13 residues long. Per germline, CDR1 SGHVS and CDR2 FQNEAQ. The CDR3, as DNA: TGTGCCAGCAGCCACAGGTTGGGCGATGGCTACACCTTC. It yields the protein CASSHRLGDGYTF.

This clonotype occurred a few times. This rearrangement joins TRBV29-1 to TRBJ1-2, with D maybe TRBD1 (5 bases). Trimming cost V 6 bases and J 8 bases, with 13 bases left between them. The length of the CDR3 is 11 residues. Germline-derived CDR1 and CDR2 are SQVTM and ANQGSEA. The CDR3 DNA reads TGCAGCGTCCGGGGACCTGAGGGCTACACCTTC. As protein: CSVRGPEGYTF. Full variable domain (remainder filled in from reference TRBV29-1 and TRBJ1-2): SAVISQKPSRDICQRGTSLTIQCQVDSQVTMMFWYRQQPGQSLTLIATANQGSEATYESGFVIDKFPISRPNLTFSTLTVSNMSPEDSSIYLCSVRGPEGYTFGSGTRLTVV.

This clonotype has a handful of counts. The gene calls are TRBV7-2 and TRBJ1-2; D is undetermined. V lost 1 base, J lost 8 bases, and 14 bases lay in between. Germline CDR1 and CDR2: SGHTA and FQGNSA. The CDR3 length is 14 residues. CDR3 loop: CASSLVDSTGGYTF. In DNA, the CDR3 is TGTGCCAGCAGCTTAGTCGACTCCACGGGAGGCTACACCTTC. Combining the CDR3 with reference TRBV7-2 and TRBJ1-2 gives the whole variable domain GAGVSQSPSNKVTEKGKDVELRCDPISGHTALYWYRQSLGQGLEFLIYFQGNSAPDKSGLPSDRFSAERTGGSVSTLTIQRTQQEDSAVYLCASSLVDSTGGYTFGSGTRLTVV.

The chain joins TRBV27 to TRBJ2-3, with a tentative D call TRBD1 (6 bases). Germline CDR1 reads MNHEY; CDR2 reads SMNVEV (reference sequence). The CDR3 is made up of 15 amino acids. V was cut by 4 bases and J by 0 bases, with 11 bases left in between. CDR3 nucleotide sequence: TGTGCCAGCAGTTCCGGGACACTGAGCACAGATACGCAGTATTTT. It encodes CASSSGTLSTDTQYF.

The chain combines TRBV12-3 or TRBV12-4 with TRBJ2-7, with D possibly TRBD2 on 6 matching bases. The V end was cut by 5 bases, the J end by 6 bases, with 14 bases between. The CDR3 covers 13 residues. CDR3 amino acids: CASSTQVEGEQYF. CDR3 coding DNA: TGTGCCAGCAGTACCCAGGTGGAGGGCGAGCAGTACTTC.

This clonotype came up a few times. The chain couples TRBV4-1 to TRBJ2-1; D not resolved. CDR1 is MGHRA and CDR2 is YSYEKL in the germline V gene. CDR3 length: 14 residues. The V end lost 2 bases, the J end lost 4 bases, and 9 bases lay between the germline ends. DNA for the CDR3: TGCGCCAGCAGCCAACGCTTGGGTTACAATGAGCAGTTCTTC. Residues: CASSQRLGYNEQFF.

In its sample, this clonotype was seen a few times. The chain couples TRBV5-1 to TRBJ2-3; D remains unclear. CDR1 SGHRS and CDR2 YFSETQ come from the germline V gene. The CDR3 sequence is 16 residues long. Trimming took 0 bases from V and 2 from J, leaving 13 bases between them. DNA for the CDR3: TGCGCCAGCAGCTTGGTAGGGAACGGGCTCACAGATACGCAGTATTTT. Translating it yields CASSLVGNGLTDTQYF.

The rearrangement uses TRBV14 and TRBJ2-6, with D unresolved. Germline assignment: CDR1 SGHDN and CDR2 FVKESK. The CDR3 has 18 amino acids. V was cut by 1 base and J by 3 bases, with 16 bases left in between. As DNA, the CDR3 is TGTGCCAGCAGCCAAGGGTTCCTCAGGTTGTTTGGGGCCAACGTCCTGACTTTC. Translated: CASSQGFLRLFGANVLTF.

The J gene is TRBJ1-1, the V gene TRBV2; D uncertain. The ends were cut back, 2 bases at V and 7 bases at J, with 8 bases in the middle. Per the germline V gene, CDR1 is SNHLY and CDR2 is FYNNEI. The CDR3 is made up of 12 amino acids. For the CDR3, the DNA is TGTGCCAGCAGTGAAAACCAGTATGAAGCTTTCTTT. Translated, it gives CASSENQYEAFF.

The V gene is TRBV12-5, the J gene TRBJ2-5, with 7 bases lining up with TRBD1. The J call is uncertain, as TRBJ2-7 better fits the DNA end. Per germline, CDR1 LGHNT and CDR2 FRNRAP. CDR3 length equals 14 residues. The CDR3 sequence: CASGLTQGTYEQYF. For the CDR3, the DNA is TGTGCTAGTGGTTTGACACAGGGGACCTACGAGCAGTACTTC.

The chain has TRBV9 and TRBJ2-7; maybe TRBD2 (6 bases). V lost 3 bases and J 0 bases, leaving 16 bases between the germline ends. Germline V gene sequence: CDR1 SGDLS, CDR2 YYNGEE. The CDR3 has 16 amino acids. This CDR3 is CASSGGTGVSSYEQYF. The CDR3, as DNA: TGTGCCAGCAGCGGGGGGACGGGGGTGTCCTCCTACGAGCAGTACTTC.

This chain uses TRBV18 with TRBJ1-2, with D perhaps matching TRBD1 (5 bases). Deletions cut 0 bases from V and 7 bases from J, with 15 bases between. The CDR3 totals 15 residues. Per the germline V gene, CDR1 is KGHSH and CDR2 is LQKENI. This CDR3 reads CASSPPGQGLSGYTF. The CDR3 nucleotides are TGTGCCAGCTCACCACCGGGTCAGGGACTTAGTGGCTACACCTTC.